This T cell receptor (beta chain) was observed in a study of control samples from healthy donors and cancer patients. The count of this clone is one. Trimming removed 6 bases from V and 7 bases from J; junction bases left unmatched: 9. Germline values: CDR1 SNHLY, CDR2 FYNNEI. CDR3 size: 15 residues. The method was immunoSEQ multiplex PCR; TCRdb's version includes in-frame clones alone and lacks a portion of them. The sample lists approximately 220,000 clones; roughly 94% were seen once. Sequencing was carried out using blood. The rearrangement links TRBV2 to TRBJ1-5; TRBD1 matches at 10 bases. The source of this sequence is a man between 45 and 60 years old in good health. The CDR3 region is CASRGTGVKWQPQHF. The CDR3 DNA sequence: TGTGCCAGCAGAGGGACAGGGGTCAAATGGCAGCCCCAGCATTTT.